The 7 T cell receptor beta chains listed next were all sequenced from one sample in a study of blood T cell repertoires in COVID-19. Measured with immunoSEQ multiplex PCR; TCRdb has only the in-frame clones, and not every one. The data show under 300,000 clones, around four fifths seen once. The sequenced sample was peripheral blood. These TCRs come from a man in his sixties who had recovered from COVID-19.

This clone turned up a few times. Here the CDR3 reads CASRALNTGELFF. The CDR3 region has the DNA TGTGCCAGCAGAGCCTTGAACACCGGGGAGCTGTTTTTT. This chain uses TRBV25-1 with TRBJ2-2; the D is unclear. Germline V gene data show CDR1 as MGHDK and CDR2 as SYGVNS. Trimming pared 6 bases from V and 1 base from J, leaving 6 bases between. The CDR3 is made up of 13 amino acids.

The chain is built from TRBV9 and TRBJ2-5, with 14 bases that match TRBD2. The V and J ends lost 4 bases and 3 bases, in that order; junction bases with no gene match: 14. Germline lookup yields CDR1 SGDLS and CDR2 YYNGEE. The CDR3 has 19 amino acids. The CDR3 sequence is CASSPSLGLAGGMKETQYF. The CDR3 coding sequence is TGTGCCAGCAGCCCATCCCTCGGACTAGCGGGGGGCATGAAAGAGACCCAGTACTTC.

The V call is TRBV5-4, the J call TRBJ1-6; TRBD1 matches at 7 bases. CDR1 and CDR2 from the germline V gene are SGHNT and YYREEE (reference sequence). This CDR3 has 15 residues. V trimming: 3 bases; J trimming: 9 bases; junction bases outside the gene matches: 9. The CDR3 region is CASSSQTGKSSPLHF. Written as DNA, the CDR3 is TGTGCCAGCAGCTCGCAGACAGGGAAGAGTTCACCCCTCCACTTT.

The V call is TRBV9, the J call TRBJ2-1; TRBD2 matches at 13 bases. The germline CDR1 and CDR2 sequences are SGDLS and YYNGEE. This CDR3 is 15 amino acids long. Germline trimming cut 4 bases from V and 7 bases from J; bases unmatched to any gene: 5. The DNA of the CDR3 is TGTGCCAGCAGCTTAGGGACTAGCGGGATGAATGAGCAGTTCTTC. Protein sequence: CASSLGTSGMNEQFF.

The chain recombines TRBV5-1 with TRBJ2-3, with no clear D. The CDR3 consists of 16 residues. Germline loops: CDR1 SGHRS, CDR2 YFSETQ. The ends were cut back, 2 bases at V and 0 bases at J, with 13 bases in the middle. The CDR3 nucleotides read TGCGCCAGCAGCTTCCGGGTTGACTCTAGCACAGATACGCAGTATTTT. It encodes CASSFRVDSSTDTQYF. The complete variable domain, with remaining parts taken from reference TRBV5-1 and TRBJ2-3, reads KAGVTQTPRYLIKTRGQQVTLSCSPISGHRSVSWYQQTPGQGLQFLFEYFSETQRNKGNFPGRFSGRQFSNSRSEMNVSTLELGDSALYLCASSFRVDSSTDTQYFGPGTRLTVL.

V usage is TRBV7-9 and J usage is TRBJ2-2; D ambiguous. This CDR3 spans 11 amino acids. Germline V lookup: CDR1 SEHNR, CDR2 FQNEAQ (reference sequence). Trimming left V 0 bases short and J 9 bases short, with 2 bases between. CDR3 nucleotide sequence: TGTGCCAGCAGCTTAGCCTGGGAGCTGTTTTTT. This translates into CASSLAWELFF.

The chain uses TRBV7-2 and TRBJ1-2; 7 nucleotides align to TRBD1. J gave up 1 base and V 5 bases, and 7 bases lay outside the gene matches. The germline CDR1 and CDR2 sequences are SGHTA and FQGNSA. The CDR3 is made up of 15 amino acids. CDR3: CASSTRQGNNYGYTF. CDR3 in DNA: TGTGCCAGCAGCACTCGACAGGGAAATAACTATGGCTACACCTTC. Full variable domain (missing parts from reference TRBV7-2 and TRBJ1-2): GAGVSQSPSNKVTEKGKDVELRCDPISGHTALYWYRQSLGQGLEFLIYFQGNSAPDKSGLPSDRFSAERTGGSVSTLTIQRTQQEDSAVYLCASSTRQGNNYGYTFGSGTRLTVV.